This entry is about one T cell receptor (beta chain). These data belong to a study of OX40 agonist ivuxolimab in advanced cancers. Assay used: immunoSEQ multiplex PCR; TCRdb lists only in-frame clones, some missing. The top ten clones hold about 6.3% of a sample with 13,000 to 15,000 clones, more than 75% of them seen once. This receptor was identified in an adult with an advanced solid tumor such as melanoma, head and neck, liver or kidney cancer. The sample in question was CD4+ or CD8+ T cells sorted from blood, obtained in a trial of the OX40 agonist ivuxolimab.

CDR3 bases: TGTGCCATCAGTTCAGGGCCCACTAATGAAAAACTGTTTTTT. Amino acid sequence: CAISSGPTNEKLFF. This chain connects TRBV10-3 to TRBJ1-4; D perhaps matches TRBD1 (5 bases). Trimming left V 5 bases short and J 2 bases short, with 9 bases between. The V gene's germline CDR1 is ENHRY and CDR2 SYGVKD. This CDR3 region has 14 residues.